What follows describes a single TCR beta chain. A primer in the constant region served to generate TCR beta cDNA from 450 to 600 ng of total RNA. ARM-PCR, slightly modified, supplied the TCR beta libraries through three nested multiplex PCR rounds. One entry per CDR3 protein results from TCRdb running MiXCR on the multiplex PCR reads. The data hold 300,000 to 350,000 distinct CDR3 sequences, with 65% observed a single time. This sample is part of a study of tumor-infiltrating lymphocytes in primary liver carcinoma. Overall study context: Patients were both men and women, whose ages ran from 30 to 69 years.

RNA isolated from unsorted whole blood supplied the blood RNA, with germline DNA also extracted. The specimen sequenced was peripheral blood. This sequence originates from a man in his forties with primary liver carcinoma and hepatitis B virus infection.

The CDR3 DNA reads as TGTGCCTGGAGTGAACTCGTCGGCACCGGGGAGCTGTTTTTT. Its protein is CAWSELVGTGELFF. The V call is TRBV30, the J call TRBJ2-2, with D uncertain. Germline CDR1 reads GTSNPN; CDR2 reads SVGIG (reference sequence). Trimming cost V 1 base and J 4 bases, with 10 bases left between them. The CDR3 has 14 amino acids. The variable domain in full, completed from reference TRBV30 and TRBJ2-2, reads SQTIHQWPATLVQPVGSPLSLECTVEGTSNPNLYWYRQAAGRGLQLLFYSVGIGQISSEVPQNLSASRPQDRQFILSSKKLLLSDSGFYLCAWSELVGTGELFFGEGSRLTVL.